This is a list of T cell receptor beta chains from one sample in a study of blood T cells in healthy people across ages. In TCRdb, the 5' RACE reads were re-called with MiXCR into one record per CDR3 protein. The sample lists about 1.5 million distinct CDR3 sequences, 40% to 45% occurring once. Sequenced material: blood. The receptors here all came from a woman between 18 and 29 years old in good health. Each CDR3 is given with its conserved first and last residue. D genes are given only for firm matches. Size is stated for part of the rows, as once, few or many counts, or as a class when the clone is expanded.

V,D,size,J,DNA,CDR3
TRBV4-2,.,few,TRBJ2-5,TGTGCCAGCAGCAGCGTGAGTGCGGGACAAGAGACCCAGTACTTC,CASSSVSAGQETQYF
TRBV24-1,.,few,TRBJ2-1,TGTGCCACCAGTGATTTCCCGGAAAAGCAGTTCTTC,CATSDFPEKQFF
TRBV10-1,TRBD1,few,TRBJ2-7,TGCGCCAGCAATCCTGGGACAGGGGACGAGCAGTACTTC,CASNPGTGDEQYF
TRBV25-1,.,.,TRBJ2-1,TGTGCCAGCAGTGAATCGAGGAAGGGTGCAGAGACCCAGTTCTTC,CASSESRKGAETQFF
TRBV7-9,TRBD1,.,TRBJ2-5,TGTGCCAGCAGCTTCAGGGGGTACCAAGAGGCCCAGTACTTC,CASSFRGYQEAQYF
TRBV27,.,few,TRBJ2-7,TGTGCCAGCAGTATATTCCCCGACGGAGGAGCCTACGAGCAGTACTTC,CASSIFPDGGAYEQYF
TRBV13,.,few,TRBJ2-5,TGTGCCAGCAGTCAAGACGCAGAAGAGACCCAGTACTTC,CASSQDAEETQYF
TRBV28,TRBD1,.,TRBJ2-1,TGTGCCAGCAGTTCACGATATACCGGGACAGGGCGGGGTGAGCAGTTCTTC,CASSSRYTGTGRGEQFF
TRBV20-1,.,.,TRBJ1-2,TGCAGTGCTAGGTCGGGTTCTAACTATGACTACACTTTC,CSARSGSNYDYTF
TRBV20-1,.,.,TRBJ1-6,TGCAGTGCTAGAGGGGGCAGCTTTAATTCACCCCTCCACTTT,CSARGGSFNSPLHF
TRBV2,.,.,TRBJ1-5,TGTGCCAGCAGTGAATCGAGTGCCCGCAATCAGCCCCAGCATTTT,CASSESSARNQPQHF
TRBV20-1,TRBD2,.,TRBJ2-1,TGCAGTGCTAGCCGTAGCGGGAGGGCACCACTAAACAATGAGCAGTTCTTC,CSASRSGRAPLNNEQFF
TRBV9,.,.,TRBJ1-2,TGTGCCAGCAGCGGCCGGGACGGAACTCTTGATGGCTACACCTTC,CASSGRDGTLDGYTF
TRBV20-1,.,.,TRBJ2-7,TGCAGTGCTACGACAAGCAGCTACGAGCAGTACTTC,CSATTSSYEQYF
TRBV21-1,.,.,TRBJ2-3,TGTGCCAGCAGCGCGAGACTCCGGGACAGCCTGAATTCTAGCACAGATACGCAGTATTTT,CASSARLRDSLNSSTDTQYF
TRBV6-1,.,.,TRBJ2-7,TGTGCCAGCAGTGAATTAGGGAGCTCCTACGAGCAGTACTTC,CASSELGSSYEQYF
TRBV7-2,.,.,TRBJ1-2,TGTGCCAGCAGCCCCGGAGGTACCAGGACTAACTATGGCTACACCTTC,CASSPGGTRTNYGYTF
TRBV4-3,TRBD2,few,TRBJ2-1,TGCGCCAGCAGCCAAGTTGGCCGGGAGGCTGAGCAGTTCTTC,CASSQVGREAEQFF
TRBV28,.,few,TRBJ1-2,TGTGCCAGCATGACCCGTGGGCATTTCTATGGCTACACCTTC,CASMTRGHFYGYTF
TRBV28,.,few,TRBJ1-4,TGTGCCAGCAGGACCATGGGGGAGGCTAATGAAAAACTGTTTTTT,CASRTMGEANEKLFF
TRBV10-3,.,few,TRBJ1-5,TGTGCCATCAGTGACCCCGGGGAGCCTAATCAGCCCCAGCATTTT,CAISDPGEPNQPQHF
TRBV11-2,TRBD1,few,TRBJ1-2,TGTGCCAGCAGCTCCTACAGGGGGCTACATAACTATGGCTACACCTTC,CASSSYRGLHNYGYTF
TRBV11-2,.,.,TRBJ2-3,TGTGCCAGCAGCACCGGGAATAGTGGGGGGTACACAGATACGCAGTATTTT,CASSTGNSGGYTDTQYF
TRBV7-2,TRBD1,.,TRBJ2-5,TGTGCCAGCAGCATTCAACAGGGGCAAGAGACCCAGTACTTC,CASSIQQGQETQYF
TRBV28,.,.,TRBJ2-5,TGTGCCAGCAGTTTCCCTTTAGATGTGCGGGATCTACCCTCCTACAATGAGCAGTACTTC,CASSFPLDVRDLPSYNEQYF
TRBV25-1,TRBD2,.,TRBJ2-7,TGTGCCAGCAGGACTAGCGGGACTTCCGAGCAGTACTTC,CASRTSGTSEQYF
TRBV7-9,.,.,TRBJ1-1,TGTGCCAGCAGCTCCGAGAGGGACACTGAAGCTTTCTTT,CASSSERDTEAFF
TRBV11-2,.,.,TRBJ2-1,TGTGCCAGCAGCTTACTGGGGGCTGGTCAGTTCTTC,CASSLLGAGQFF
TRBV2,TRBD1,.,TRBJ1-2,TGTGCCAGCAGGGTCCTGGACAGGGATTATGGCTACACCTTC,CASRVLDRDYGYTF
TRBV10-3,.,many,TRBJ1-2,TGTGCCATCAGTGCCCCGGGGAGTAACTATGGCTACACCTTC,CAISAPGSNYGYTF
TRBV12-3/TRBV12-4,.,.,TRBJ2-7,TGTGCCAGCAGTCCTCACGGGACACTCTACGAGCAGTACTTC,CASSPHGTLYEQYF
TRBV9,.,.,TRBJ2-1,TGTGCCAGCAGCGTAGGTAGTCCTAATGAGCAGTTCTTC,CASSVGSPNEQFF
TRBV12-3/TRBV12-4,TRBD1,.,TRBJ1-5,TGTGCCAGCAGCCAGACAGGGCGGTACGGTCAGCCCCAGCATTTT,CASSQTGRYGQPQHF
TRBV2,TRBD1,few,TRBJ2-7,TGTGCCAGCAAAGGCTATCCAGGGGGCGTTTACGAGCAGTACTTC,CASKGYPGGVYEQYF
TRBV24-1,TRBD1,few,TRBJ2-5,TGTGCCACCAGTGACCCTAGGACAGGGGGAGAGACCCAGTACTTC,CATSDPRTGGETQYF
TRBV6-8,TRBD1,.,TRBJ1-1,TGTGCCAGCAGTTACTCGGACAGGATGAACACTGAAGCTTTCTTT,CASSYSDRMNTEAFF
TRBV9,TRBD2,.,TRBJ2-3,TGTGCCAGCAGCGTAGTGACTAGCGGGAGCGCAGATACGCAGTATTTT,CASSVVTSGSADTQYF
TRBV7-4,.,.,TRBJ2-1,TGTGCCAGCAGCGCCGATGACAGGCACAATGAGCAGTTCTTC,CASSADDRHNEQFF
TRBV20-1,TRBD1,.,TRBJ2-1,TGCAGTGCTGGCCGGACAGGCAACAATGAGCAGTTCTTC,CSAGRTGNNEQFF
TRBV6-5,TRBD1,.,TRBJ2-1,TGTGCCAGCAGTGACAGGGGGCTTTCTTACAATGAGCAGTTCTTC,CASSDRGLSYNEQFF
TRBV6-2/TRBV6-3,.,.,TRBJ2-7,TGTGCCAGCAGTTACGTGGTAACTGAGCAGTACTTC,CASSYVVTEQYF
TRBV15,.,few,TRBJ2-1,TGTGCCACCAGCAGAGCCGGGAGACCCTACAATGAGCAGTTCTTC,CATSRAGRPYNEQFF
TRBV28,.,.,TRBJ1-1,TGTGCCAGCGGACCCGGAGGTAGGGACACTGAAGCTTTCTTT,CASGPGGRDTEAFF
TRBV29-1,TRBD2,many,TRBJ2-1,TGCAGCGTTCCGACTAGCGGGGCGAGCTCCTACAATGAGCAGTTCTTC,CSVPTSGASSYNEQFF
TRBV9,TRBD1,few,TRBJ1-2,TGTGCCAGCAGCTTATCGGGACAGGCAACCGGCTACACCTTC,CASSLSGQATGYTF
TRBV12-3/TRBV12-4,.,.,TRBJ2-3,TGTGCCAGCAGTCCCGTACGGGTAGATATGCAATATTTT,CASSPVRVDMQYF
TRBV9,TRBD1,.,TRBJ2-7,TGTGCCAGCAGTGGCCGGGACAGCCGCTACGAGCAGTACTTC,CASSGRDSRYEQYF
TRBV11-2,.,.,TRBJ1-2,TGTGCCAGCATGCTAGAGGTCTATGGCTACACCTTC,CASMLEVYGYTF
TRBV27,TRBD2,.,TRBJ2-1,TGTGCCAGCAGTTTAGGGACTAGCGGGAGGCGTGAGCAGTTCTTC,CASSLGTSGRREQFF
TRBV11-3,.,few,TRBJ2-7,TGTGCCAGCAGCTTAGAGGGCGGGAATGCCCACGAGCAGTACTTC,CASSLEGGNAHEQYF
TRBV12-3/TRBV12-4,TRBD1,few,TRBJ1-2,TGTGCCAGCAGTGCCCCGGGACAGATCCTCTATGGCTACACCTTC,CASSAPGQILYGYTF
TRBV20-1,TRBD2,.,TRBJ2-1,TGCAGTGCTCTTAGACTAGCGAGCTCCTACAATGAGCAGTTCTTC,CSALRLASSYNEQFF
TRBV10-3,TRBD2,.,TRBJ2-7,TGTGCCATCAGTGATCAGGCTAGCGGCCCCTACGGTGAGCAGTACTTC,CAISDQASGPYGEQYF
TRBV12-3/TRBV12-4,.,.,TRBJ2-5,TGTGCCAGCAGTTCATGGGGATGGCAAGAGACCCAGTACTTC,CASSSWGWQETQYF
TRBV6-6,TRBD1,.,TRBJ1-1,TGTGCCAGCAGTTACCCCGGGGACAGATACACTGAAGCTTTCTTT,CASSYPGDRYTEAFF
TRBV27,.,.,TRBJ1-2,TGTGCCAGCAGTGTTGGTGTGAGTGTCTATGGCTACACCTTC,CASSVGVSVYGYTF
TRBV5-5,.,.,TRBJ2-2,TGTGCCAGCAGCTTGGATCCAGCGGCGAACACCGGGGAGCTGTTTTTT,CASSLDPAANTGELFF